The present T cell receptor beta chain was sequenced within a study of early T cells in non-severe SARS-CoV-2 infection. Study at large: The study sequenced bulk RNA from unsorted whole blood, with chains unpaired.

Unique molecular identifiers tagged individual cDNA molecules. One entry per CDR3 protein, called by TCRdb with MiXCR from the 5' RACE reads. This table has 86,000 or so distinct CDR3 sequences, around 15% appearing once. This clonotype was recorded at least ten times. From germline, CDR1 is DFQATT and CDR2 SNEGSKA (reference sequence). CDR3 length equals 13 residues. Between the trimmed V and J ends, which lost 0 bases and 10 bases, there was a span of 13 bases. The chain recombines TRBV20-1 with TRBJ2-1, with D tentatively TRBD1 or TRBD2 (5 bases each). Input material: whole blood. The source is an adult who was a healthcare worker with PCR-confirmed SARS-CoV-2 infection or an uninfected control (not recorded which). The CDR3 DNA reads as TGCAGTGCTAGAGATGCCCAGGGAGACGAGCAGTTCTTC. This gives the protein CSARDAQGDEQFF.